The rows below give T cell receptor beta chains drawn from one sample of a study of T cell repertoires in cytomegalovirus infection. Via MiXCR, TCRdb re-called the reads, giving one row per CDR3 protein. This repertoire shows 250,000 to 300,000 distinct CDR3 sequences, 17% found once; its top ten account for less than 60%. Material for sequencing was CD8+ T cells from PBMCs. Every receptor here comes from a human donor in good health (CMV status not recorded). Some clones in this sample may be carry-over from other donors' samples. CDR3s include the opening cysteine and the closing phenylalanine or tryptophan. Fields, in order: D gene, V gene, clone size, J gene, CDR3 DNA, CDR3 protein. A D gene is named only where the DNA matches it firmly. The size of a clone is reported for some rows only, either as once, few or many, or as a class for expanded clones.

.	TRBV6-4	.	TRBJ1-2	TGTGCCAGCAGTGACTCGAACAGCCCCTATGGCTACACCTTC	CASSDSNSPYGYTF
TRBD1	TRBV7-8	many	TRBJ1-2	TGTGCCAGCAGCCACCCGACAGGGGGAAACTATGGCTACACCTTC	CASSHPTGGNYGYTF
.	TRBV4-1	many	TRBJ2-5	TGCGCCAGCAGCCAAGGTTTTGGGGTAGAGACCCAGTACTTC	CASSQGFGVETQYF
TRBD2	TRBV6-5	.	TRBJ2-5	TGTGCCAGCAGTTACTCGAGACTAGCGGGGGAGACCCAGTACTTC	CASSYSRLAGETQYF
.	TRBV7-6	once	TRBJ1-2	TGTGCTAGCAGCTTCGACAGCTCGTATGGCTACACCTTC	CASSFDSSYGYTF
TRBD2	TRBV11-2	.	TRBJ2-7	TGTGCCAGCAGCTTAGGGACTAGCTCCCACGAGCAGTACTTC	CASSLGTSSHEQYF
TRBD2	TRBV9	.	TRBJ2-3	TGTGCCAGCAGCGTAGGGCGACTAGCGGGGAGCACAGATACGCAGTATTTT	CASSVGRLAGSTDTQYF
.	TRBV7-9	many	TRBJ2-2	TGTGCCAGCAGCCCCGGGACTTCCCCCGGGGAGCTGTTTTTT	CASSPGTSPGELFF
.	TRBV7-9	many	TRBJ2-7	TGTGCCAGCAGCGTACAGGGGACTAGGGACGAGCAGTACTTC	CASSVQGTRDEQYF
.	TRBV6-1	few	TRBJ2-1	TGTGCCAGCAGTGAGGGGCAGGGTCCCTACAATGAGCAGTTCTTC	CASSEGQGPYNEQFF
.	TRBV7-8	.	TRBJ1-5	TGTGCCAGCAGCTTAGCTCGGGACATTAGATTTAATCAGCCCCAGCATTTT	CASSLARDIRFNQPQHF
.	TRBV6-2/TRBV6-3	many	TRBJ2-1	TGTGCCAGCAGTTACGACGCCTATAGGGACCTACTCTACAATGAGCAGTTCTTC	CASSYDAYRDLLYNEQFF
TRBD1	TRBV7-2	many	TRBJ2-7	TGTGCCAGCAGCCTCGGGACAGGGTATTTCGACGAGCAGTACTTC	CASSLGTGYFDEQYF
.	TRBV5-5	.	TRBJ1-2	TGTGCCAGCAGCCCGGACAGAGCTAACTATGGCTACACCTTC	CASSPDRANYGYTF
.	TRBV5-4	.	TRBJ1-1	TGTGCCAGCAGCTTGCCACAGGCCCACACTGAAGCTTTCTTT	CASSLPQAHTEAFF
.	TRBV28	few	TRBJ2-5	TGTGCCAGCAGTTCCCTGGGGGTCCAAGAGACCCAGTACTTC	CASSSLGVQETQYF
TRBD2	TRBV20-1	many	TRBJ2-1	TGCAGTGCTGGTAGCGGGGCTAGCTCCTACAATGAGCAGTTCTTC	CSAGSGASSYNEQFF
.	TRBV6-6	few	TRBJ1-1	TGTGCCAGCAGAATAGGGGGTCACACTGAAGCTTTCTTT	CASRIGGHTEAFF
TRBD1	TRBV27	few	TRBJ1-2	TGTGCCAGCAGGATTAATCAGGGGGCGGGAGGCTACACCTTC	CASRINQGAGGYTF
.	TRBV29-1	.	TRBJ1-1	TGCAGCGCCCGGAAGGGGGACACTGAAGCTTTCTTT	CSARKGDTEAFF
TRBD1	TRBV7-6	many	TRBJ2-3	TGTGCCAGCAGCTTAGTACCATATCCGACAGGGGTGCATACGCAGTATTTT	CASSLVPYPTGVHTQYF
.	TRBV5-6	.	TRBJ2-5	TGTGCCAGCAGCTTGGTCCAGGGAGGCAGACAAGAGACCCAGTACTTC	CASSLVQGGRQETQYF
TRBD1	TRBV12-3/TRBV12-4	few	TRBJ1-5	TGTGCCAGCAGGAGACAGGGGGCTAGTCAGCCCCAGCATTTT	CASRRQGASQPQHF
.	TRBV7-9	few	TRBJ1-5	TGTGCCAGCAGCGCCAATAGCAATCAGCCCCAGCATTTT	CASSANSNQPQHF